A single sample is the source of the 10 T cell receptor beta chains below, sequenced in a study of CD8+ T cells in alopecia areata. Extracted RNA was reverse transcribed into cDNA, the sequencing template. Profiling relied on immunoSEQ multiplex PCR, and the TCRdb table lists in-frame clones only, not all of them. The table has some 180,000 clones, roughly 63% seen once. Sequencing was performed on CD4+ T cells sorted from blood, taken at week 0. The source of these receptors is a human donor with alopecia areata.

In its sample, this clone was seen a few times. CDR3: CASSERTNYGYTF. The CDR3 DNA follows: TGTGCCAGCAGCGAGAGAACTAACTATGGCTACACCTTC. This rearrangement joins TRBV7-2 to TRBJ1-2; D uncertain. The CDR3 totals 13 residues. Looked up from germline, CDR1 is SGHTA and CDR2 is FQGNSA. Between the trimmed V and J ends, which lost 5 bases and 0 bases, there was a span of 7 bases.

This clone occurred a few times. The rearrangement uses TRBV30 and TRBJ2-3; tentatively, D is TRBD1 (6 bases). Germline CDR1 GTSNPN, CDR2 SVGIG (reference sequence). This CDR3 contains 15 residues. V dropped 0 bases and J dropped 3 bases, with 13 bases sitting between them. The CDR3 reads CAWSVPTGWTDTQYF. The CDR3 DNA reads TGTGCCTGGAGTGTACCCACAGGGTGGACAGATACGCAGTATTTT.

The J gene is TRBJ2-1, the V gene TRBV2; D call uncertain. V was pared by 6 bases and J by 12 bases, with 9 bases between. Germline V CDR1 and CDR2: SNHLY, FYNNEI. The CDR3 loop spans 10 amino acids. Here the CDR3 DNA reads TGTGCCAGCAGCCAAGACCTGCAGTTCTTC. Translating gives CASSQDLQFF.

This sequence joins TRBV5-1 and TRBJ2-2; no clear D gene. CDR1 is SGHRS, CDR2 YFSETQ, per germline. This CDR3 is built from 11 residues. Trimming took 7 bases from V and 6 from J, leaving 7 bases between them. CDR3 residues: CASGLPGELFF. Written as DNA, the CDR3 is TGCGCCAGCGGCCTCCCCGGGGAGCTGTTTTTT.

The CDR3 coding sequence is TGTGCCAGCAGTATCCGGACAGGGGACAATCAGCCCCAGCATTTT. Its translation: CASSIRTGDNQPQHF. The V and J genes are TRBV6-1 and TRBJ1-5; 9 bases fit TRBD1. CDR3 length equals 15 residues. Per germline, CDR1 MNHNS and CDR2 SASEGT. V was pared by 5 bases and J by 3 bases, with 5 bases of the junction left unmatched.

The chain links TRBV6-5 to TRBJ1-2; possible D gene TRBD1, 5 bases. Germline assignment: CDR1 MNHEY and CDR2 SVGAGI. Between the trimmed V and J ends, which lost 0 bases and 4 bases, there was a span of 12 bases. The CDR3 consists of 15 residues. CDR3 coding DNA: TGTGCCAGCAGTTACTCGCGGTCACAGGTCTATGGCTACACCTTC. Translation: CASSYSRSQVYGYTF.

V gene TRBV29-1 combines with J gene TRBJ1-2, with D perhaps matching TRBD1 (6 bases). Trimming pared 2 bases from V and 4 bases from J, leaving 17 bases between. The CDR3 contains 15 residues. CDR1 and CDR2 (germline): SQVTM, ANQGSEA. The CDR3 DNA sequence: TGCAGCGTTGAACCTCCCAGGGGAGGGATCTATGGCTACACCTTC. As protein: CSVEPPRGGIYGYTF.

The chain employs TRBV6-1 and TRBJ1-2; D not certain. Germline V gives CDR1 MNHNS, CDR2 SASEGT. The CDR3 spans 13 residues. V lost 1 base to trimming and J lost 4 bases, with 7 bases between them. This CDR3 reads CASSEVSSYGYTF. Here the CDR3 DNA reads TGTGCCAGCAGTGAAGTTAGCAGCTATGGCTACACCTTC.

The chain combines TRBV10-3 with TRBJ2-3; TRBD2 aligns across 7 bases. From germline, CDR1 is ENHRY and CDR2 SYGVKD. The CDR3 loop spans 14 amino acids. The junction had 4 bases not matched to a gene; V was cut back by 7 bases and J by 0 bases. CDR3 bases: TGTGCCATCACCCAGCGGGGCAGCACAGATACGCAGTATTTT. Residues: CAITQRGSTDTQYF.

The chain links TRBV29-1 to TRBJ1-1; D remains unclear. V was trimmed by 5 bases and J by 3 bases, leaving 13 bases between them. Germline-derived CDR1 and CDR2 are SQVTM and ANQGSEA. This CDR3 has 13 residues. In nucleotides, the CDR3 is TGCAGCGTTCAGATCAATTTGGACACTGAAGCTTTCTTT. It translates to CSVQINLDTEAFF.